The 5 T cell receptor beta chains presented below share a single source sample, sequenced in a study of control samples from healthy donors and cancer patients (dated by TCRdb to the early 2020s). Library method: the immunoSEQ multiplex PCR assay. In its TCRdb copy, this immuneACCESS table keeps in-frame sequences only and misses some clones. Where compared with another copy, unresolved V genes explain less than half of these, and the others have no known cause. This sample has a few hundred thousand clones in its table, and 80% to 95% of those were observed once. Around 6.5% of the sample comes from the top ten. The sample consisted of PBMCs. The receptors originated from a middle-aged man with head and neck cancer.

The chain is built from TRBV19 and TRBJ2-1, with 9 bases that match TRBD1. The trim removed 5 bases at V and 7 bases at J, leaving 9 bases unmatched. The length of the CDR3 is 15 residues. From germline, CDR1 is LNHDA and CDR2 SQIVND (reference sequence). CDR3 sequence (DNA): TGTGCCAGTAGTCCGTCCGGGACAGGGTTAAATGAGCAGTTCTTC. As protein: CASSPSGTGLNEQFF. The complete variable domain, with remaining parts taken from reference TRBV19 and TRBJ2-1, reads DGGITQSPKYLFRKEGQNVTLSCEQNLNHDAMYWYRQDPGQGLRLIYYSQIVNDFQKGDIAEGYSVSREKKESFPLTVTSAQKNPTAFYLCASSPSGTGLNEQFFGPGTRLTVL.

The genes are TRBV19 and TRBJ1-5; 8 bases align to TRBD1. Germline trimming cut 6 bases from V and 5 bases from J; bases unmatched to any gene: 12. CDR3 length: 16 residues. Germline CDR1 is LNHDA and CDR2 is SQIVND (reference sequence). Written as DNA, the CDR3 is TGTGCCAGTAGAGTAACAGGGGGAAGACAAGATCAGCCCCAGCATTTT. Encoded protein: CASRVTGGRQDQPQHF.

The chain employs TRBV9 and TRBJ2-2; a weak D match, TRBD2 (6 bases). The CDR3 length is 16 residues. Trimming removed 3 bases at V and 2 bases at J, with 14 bases between. Germline V gives CDR1 SGDLS, CDR2 YYNGEE. The CDR3 DNA is TGTGCCAGCAGCGACCCCGGGACTTCCAACACCGGGGAGCTGTTTTTT. This sequence encodes CASSDPGTSNTGELFF.

The chain has TRBV4-2 and TRBJ1-3; D unclear. Germline assignment: CDR1 LGHNA and CDR2 YNFKEQ. V was shortened by 0 bases and J by 4 bases, with 10 bases between the two germline ends. The CDR3 length is 15 residues. CDR3 sequence reads: CASSQDRGLGNTIYF. In nucleotides, the CDR3 is TGTGCCAGCAGCCAAGATCGAGGGCTGGGAAACACCATATATTTT.

The chain is built from TRBV7-6 and TRBJ2-7; 8 bases line up with TRBD2. There are 15 residues in the CDR3. Germline loops: CDR1 SGHVS, CDR2 FNYEAQ. V shed 1 base, J shed 2 bases, and the junction held 4 bases outside the gene matches. The CDR3 region has the DNA TGTGCCAGCAGCTTAGAGAGCGGGAGAGCCTACGAGCAGTACTTC. This sequence encodes CASSLESGRAYEQYF.